The clone carrying this T cell receptor beta chain has more than one count but fewer than ten. What it binds is unknown. PCR involved 60 Vbeta and 13 Jbeta primers. TCRdb's copy holds only in-frame clones and misses some; the assay was immunoSEQ multiplex PCR. The top ten hold approximately 0.8% of the sample, which has about 190,000 clones, 82% seen once. These data originate in a study of cytomegalovirus exposure and HLA in healthy donors. Broader study findings: A missense variant in DCLRE1C was later tied to TCR beta V- and J-gene trimming. No immune exposure information besides CMV serostatus was available. Cytomegalovirus association was assigned to over 150 TCR beta chains. Earlier analysis looked at TCR beta V segments, and most were productive about 87% or about 30% of the time.

V was pared by 5 bases and J by 7 bases, with 8 bases of the junction left unmatched. In germline, CDR1 is SGHAT, CDR2 FQDESV (reference sequence). This CDR3 is built from 14 residues. What was sequenced was PBMCs. The source is a woman under 30 in good health and CMV-seronegative. The genes are TRBV11-1 and TRBJ1-5; TRBD1 aligns across 7 bases. CDR3 sequence reads: CASSLGRGNQPQHF. The DNA for the CDR3 is TGTGCCAGCAGCCTCGGCAGGGGGAACCAGCCCCAGCATTTT. Full variable domain (rest looked up from reference TRBV11-1 and TRBJ1-5): EAEVAQSPRYKITEKSQAVAFWCDPISGHATLYWYRQILGQGPELLVQFQDESVVDDSQLPKDRFSAERLKGVDSTLKIQPAELGDSAMYLCASSLGRGNQPQHFGDGTRLSIL.